Below are 19 T cell receptor beta chains sequenced from a single sample in a study of regulatory T cells in long-lasting Graves disease. Library construction for TCR beta used iRepertoire HTBI primers and Arm-PCR of CDR3 regions. TCRdb independently ran MiXCR on the multiplex PCR reads; one entry per CDR3 protein. Among roughly 360,000 distinct CDR3 sequences listed, about an eighth were seen once. Time point meaning: newly diagnosed GD, antithyroid drugs for less than 3 months. RNA from PBMCs was the source of the TCR library. Another study also made use of these data, one on T cells in Graves' hyperthyroidism and ophthalmopathy.

The material was peripheral blood mononuclear cells (PBMCs), obtained at new diagnosis, from a patient treated with antithyroid drugs. These receptors were taken from a woman under 30 with Graves disease.

This clonotype was observed a handful of times. The V and J genes are TRBV4-1 and TRBJ1-2; D gene uncertain. CDR3 size: 14 residues. CDR1 is MGHRA, CDR2 YSYEKL, per germline. V was cut by 1 base and J by 0 bases, with 6 bases left in between. CDR3 nucleotides: TGCGCCAGCAGCCAAGTTGGCACTAACTATGGCTACACCTTC. This codes for CASSQVGTNYGYTF.

A few counts support this clonotype. The chain joins TRBV29-1 to TRBJ1-3; D is ambiguous. The germline V gene encodes CDR1 SQVTM and CDR2 ANQGSEA. Trimming took 4 bases from V and 0 from J, leaving 7 bases between them. The CDR3 contains 13 residues. The CDR3 here is CSVVWGSGNTIYF. The DNA for the CDR3 is TGCAGCGTTGTTTGGGGCTCTGGAAACACCATATATTTT. Variable domain in full (rest from reference TRBV29-1 and TRBJ1-3): SAVISQKPSRDICQRGTSLTIQCQVDSQVTMMFWYRQQPGQSLTLIATANQGSEATYESGFVIDKFPISRPNLTFSTLTVSNMSPEDSSIYLCSVVWGSGNTIYFGEGSWLTVV.

This clonotype was seen a handful of times. A much larger clone differs from this one at a single base, so this may be a read error. V usage is TRBV20-1 and J usage is TRBJ2-7; the D gene is possibly TRBD2 (6 bases). Trimming cost V 6 bases and J 7 bases, with 19 bases left between them. This CDR3 is built from 13 residues. Germline lookup yields CDR1 DFQATT and CDR2 SNEGSKA (reference sequence). The CDR3 DNA reads as TGCAGTGCCAGCGGGCTCATCTACAATGAGCAGTACTTC. Translation: CSASGLIYNEQYF.

In this sample, this clonotype turned up many times. The genes are TRBV7-9 and TRBJ1-4, with D possibly being TRBD1 (5 bases). CDR1 and CDR2 from the germline V gene are SEHNR and FQNEAQ (reference sequence). Trimming cost V 2 bases and J 4 bases, with 8 bases left between them. CDR3 size: 14 residues. CDR3 region: CASSLPGYNEKLFF. The DNA for the CDR3 is TGTGCCAGCAGCTTACCAGGGTATAATGAAAAACTGTTTTTT. Full variable domain (rest looked up from reference TRBV7-9 and TRBJ1-4): DTGVSQNPRHKITKRGQNVTFRCDPISEHNRLYWYRQTLGQGPEFLTYFQNEAQLEKSRLLSDRFSAERPKGSFSTLEIQRTEQGDSAMYLCASSLPGYNEKLFFGSGTQLSVL.

There are many counts of this clonotype. V gene TRBV27 combines with J gene TRBJ1-1; TRBD1 is a possible D gene (6 bases). This CDR3 is built from 14 residues. CDR1 is MNHEY and CDR2 is SMNVEV in the germline V gene (reference sequence). V lost 4 bases and J lost 10, with 19 bases in between. The DNA for the CDR3 is TGTGCCAGCAGTTCCCGCCGGGACCCCAGGGGAGCTTTCTTT. Residues: CASSSRRDPRGAFF.

This clonotype was picked up many times. CDR3 loop: CASSLKSEGGYGYTF. The CDR3 nucleotides read TGTGCCAGCAGTTTAAAGAGCGAGGGGGGCTATGGCTACACCTTC. The chain uses TRBV12-3 or TRBV12-4 and TRBJ1-2, with D perhaps TRBD1 (6 bases). Trimming took 2 bases from V and 4 from J, leaving 14 bases between them. The CDR3 loop spans 15 amino acids.

The sample holds many counts of this clonotype. The chain joins TRBV12-3 or TRBV12-4 to TRBJ1-4; 7 nucleotides match TRBD1. The CDR3 loop spans 15 amino acids. V lost 4 bases to trimming and J lost 7 bases; unmatched junction nucleotides: 9. CDR3: CASSSYRGVAEKLFF. In DNA form, the CDR3 reads TGTGCCAGCAGTTCCTACAGGGGTGTAGCTGAAAAACTGTTTTTT.

This sequence joins TRBV7-9 and TRBJ2-1; 8 bases agree with TRBD2. Germline values: CDR1 SEHNR, CDR2 FQNEAQ (reference sequence). The V gene end was trimmed by 3 bases and the J gene end by 7 bases; junction bases not matched to a gene: 5. CDR3 length equals 14 residues. The CDR3 DNA sequence: TGTGCCAGCAGCTTTGCGGGAGGTAGGAATGAGCAGTTCTTC. Amino acid sequence: CASSFAGGRNEQFF.

The table lists this clonotype with many counts. The V call is TRBV4-1, the J call TRBJ2-1; D is perhaps TRBD1 or TRBD2 (5 bases each). CDR3 size: 14 residues. Between the trimmed V and J ends, which lost 1 base and 6 bases, there was a span of 10 bases. CDR1 is MGHRA, CDR2 YSYEKL, per germline. The CDR3 region has the DNA TGCGCCAGCAGCCAAGGGGACCTACTCAATGAGCAGTTCTTC. This translates into CASSQGDLLNEQFF.

In this sample, this clonotype turned up many times. The chain is built from TRBV12-3 or TRBV12-4 and TRBJ1-4, with no clear D. The CDR3 has 11 residues. Trimming shortened V by 5 bases and J by 12 bases, and 10 bases separated the two germline ends. The CDR3: CASSPQVELFF. The CDR3 coding sequence is TGTGCCAGCAGTCCCCAGGTGGAACTGTTTTTT.

V usage is TRBV7-9 and J usage is TRBJ1-2; D is possibly TRBD1 (5 bases). The CDR3 loop spans 16 amino acids. Trimming stripped 5 bases from V and 1 base from J, with 17 bases between. Germline values: CDR1 SEHNR, CDR2 FQNEAQ (reference sequence). This CDR3 is CASSDRDSEVNYGYTF. The CDR3 region has the DNA TGTGCCAGCAGCGACCGAGACAGCGAAGTTAACTATGGCTACACCTTC.

This sequence joins TRBV20-1 and TRBJ1-3; D is unclear. V lost 3 bases to trimming and J lost 4 bases, with 4 bases between them. The germline gives CDR1 DFQATT, CDR2 SNEGSKA (reference sequence). The CDR3 sequence is 11 residues long. This CDR3 reads CSASAGNTIYF. In nucleotides, the CDR3 is TGCAGTGCTAGTGCAGGAAACACCATATATTTT.

The table lists this clonotype with many counts. The CDR3 DNA is TGTGCCAGCAGCTTATTTGAAAAACTGTTTTTT. This translates into CASSLFEKLFF. The chain links TRBV11-2 to TRBJ1-4, with D uncertain. The length of the CDR3 is 11 residues. Deletions cut 2 bases from V and 7 bases from J, with 2 bases between. Germline V gene sequence: CDR1 SGHAT, CDR2 FQNNGV. The full variable domain, rest sourced from reference TRBV11-2 and TRBJ1-4, is EAGVAQSPRYKIIEKRQSVAFWCNPISGHATLYWYQQILGQGPKLLIQFQNNGVVDDSQLPKDRFSAERLKGVDSTLKIQPAKLEDSAVYLCASSLFEKLFFGSGTQLSVL.

The chain combines TRBV30 with TRBJ1-6; D is unresolved. Germline values: CDR1 GTSNPN, CDR2 SVGIG (reference sequence). This CDR3 region has 15 residues. The V end lost 3 bases, the J end lost 5 bases, and 14 bases lay between the germline ends. Here the CDR3 reads CAWRDGPAHNSPLHF. The DNA for the CDR3 is TGTGCCTGGAGAGACGGACCCGCTCATAATTCACCCCTCCACTTT.

This clonotype was seen ten or more times. The CDR3 protein is CAISPQRGSSYNEQFF. The CDR3 DNA is TGTGCCATCAGTCCCCAGCGGGGGAGTTCCTACAATGAGCAGTTCTTC. The J gene is TRBJ2-1, the V gene TRBV10-3; 8 nucleotides align to TRBD2. The germline gives CDR1 ENHRY, CDR2 SYGVKD. Unmatched junction bases numbered 7, after V lost 5 bases and J lost 1 base. The CDR3 consists of 16 residues.

This clonotype was detected ten times or more. This chain links TRBV12-3 or TRBV12-4 with TRBJ1-1; D not certain. V lost 8 bases and J 1 base, leaving 11 bases between the germline ends. This CDR3 has 13 residues. The CDR3: CASPVIGNTEAFF. As DNA, the CDR3 is TGTGCCAGCCCGGTGATCGGGAACACTGAAGCTTTCTTT.

Comments on this clonotype: With a much larger clone just one base away, this may be a read error. The chain employs TRBV14 and TRBJ1-2; D is undetermined. Germline assignment: CDR1 SGHDN and CDR2 FVKESK. The CDR3 totals 15 residues. This CDR3 reads CAGSQAGSSLYGYTF. The CDR3 nucleotides read TGTGCCGGCAGCCAAGCCGGCTCGAGCCTCTATGGCTACACCTTC.

This clonotype has ten or more counts. The rearrangement uses TRBV6-2 or TRBV6-3 and TRBJ2-1; no reliable D call. The CDR3 is 13 amino acids. V lost 0 bases and J 6 bases, leaving 6 bases between the germline ends. Per the germline V gene, CDR1 is MNHEY and CDR2 is SVGEGT. CDR3 region: CASSYSPSNEQFF. The DNA for the CDR3 is TGTGCCAGCAGTTACTCGCCGAGCAATGAGCAGTTCTTC.

This clonotype has a count of ten or more. The chain links TRBV7-9 to TRBJ2-3; perhaps TRBD2 as D (5 bases). With 5 bases removed from V and 3 bases from J, the gap between germline ends came to 18 bases. The CDR3 is 16 residues long. Germline CDR1 reads SEHNR; CDR2 reads FQNEAQ (reference sequence). The CDR3 DNA is TGTGCCAGCAGCCCGGGAATCCGGCCGGGGACAGATACGCAGTATTTT. It encodes CASSPGIRPGTDTQYF.